These 22 T cell receptor beta chains were sequenced from one sample in a study of blood T cells in healthy people across ages. Primers used in a second PCR of about 6 to 11 cycles were a sample-barcoded 5' primer and a J-beta primer mix. TCRdb analysed the 5' RACE reads with MiXCR anew, one entry per CDR3 protein. This sample carries some 1 million distinct CDR3 sequences, roughly 45% of them seen once, and the ten largest clones take about 19%. The source material was blood. These receptors originate from a woman between 55 and 75 years old in good health.

This clonotype has a handful of counts. This chain links TRBV7-9 with TRBJ2-3, with 8 nucleotides matching TRBD1. The junction had 7 bases not matched to a gene; V was cut back by 4 bases and J by 1 base. Germline loops: CDR1 SEHNR, CDR2 FQNEAQ (reference sequence). The CDR3 contains 16 residues. The DNA of the CDR3 is TGTGCCAGCAGCTCACGGACAGGGACCGGCACAGATACGCAGTATTTT. Translating it yields CASSSRTGTGTDTQYF.

V gene TRBV2 combines with J gene TRBJ2-1; D is unclear. V lost 3 bases and J 1 base, leaving 13 bases between the germline ends. Looked up from germline, CDR1 is SNHLY and CDR2 is FYNNEI. The CDR3 has 16 amino acids. The CDR3 sequence is CASSDAGGESYNEQFF. CDR3 nucleotide sequence: TGTGCCAGCAGTGATGCCGGCGGCGAATCCTACAATGAGCAGTTCTTC.

This clonotype has a handful of counts. The rearrangement joins TRBV7-9 to TRBJ2-1; 10 nucleotides line up with TRBD1. The CDR3 length is 15 residues. The germline CDR1 and CDR2 sequences are SEHNR and FQNEAQ (reference sequence). J gave up 5 bases and V 5 bases, and 6 bases lay outside the gene matches. The CDR3 reads CASSHRDRGHNEQFF. The CDR3 DNA reads TGTGCCAGCAGCCACCGGGACAGGGGACACAATGAGCAGTTCTTC.

The genes are TRBV20-1 and TRBJ2-1, with TRBD2 matching 8 bases. With 6 bases clipped from V and 1 base from J, the junction kept 8 bases outside the gene matches. CDR1 DFQATT and CDR2 SNEGSKA come from the germline V gene (reference sequence). This CDR3 region has 15 residues. CDR3 sequence reads: CSAMSGSGSYNEQFF. The CDR3 coding sequence is TGCAGTGCAATGAGCGGGAGTGGGTCCTACAATGAGCAGTTCTTC.

The CDR3 DNA follows: TGTGCCAGCAGCTCCCGGGGTAGCGGGAGCTCCTACAATGAGCAGTACTTC. Amino acids: CASSSRGSGSSYNEQYF. V gene TRBV7-9 combines with J gene TRBJ2-4; 9 bases agree with TRBD2. Trimming took 4 bases from V and 13 from J; bases not matched to a gene: 20. In germline, CDR1 is SEHNR, CDR2 FQNEAQ (reference sequence). This CDR3 is built from 17 residues.

V and J are TRBV20-1 and TRBJ1-5; D gene unclear. Trimming pared 4 bases from V and 2 bases from J, leaving 15 bases between. The V gene's germline CDR1 is DFQATT and CDR2 SNEGSKA (reference sequence). The CDR3 length is 15 residues. The CDR3 region is CSAILPLGGNQPQHF. The CDR3 DNA sequence: TGCAGTGCTATTTTACCGCTGGGAGGCAATCAGCCCCAGCATTTT.

The gene calls are TRBV6-6 and TRBJ2-1; weak D call: TRBD1 (6 bases). The DNA end lines up better with TRBJ2-7; the J call may be wrong. Germline-derived CDR1 and CDR2 are MNHNY and SVGAGI (reference sequence). The CDR3 is made up of 15 amino acids. CDR3 DNA sequence: TGTGCCAGCAGCCGCCGGGACAACTCCTACAATGAGCAGTACTTC. It translates to CASSRRDNSYNEQYF.

This clonotype was detected ten times or more. The chain combines TRBV7-9 with TRBJ2-7; 9 bases are a match to TRBD1. The CDR3 loop spans 14 amino acids. The V gene end was trimmed by 5 bases and the J gene end by 1 base; junction bases not matched to a gene: 3. Germline CDR1 and CDR2: SEHNR and FQNEAQ (reference sequence). The CDR3 here is CASSPDRGSYEQYF. The CDR3 nucleotides are TGTGCCAGCAGCCCAGACAGGGGGTCCTACGAGCAGTACTTC.

This clonotype has just a few counts. One end of the junction does not line up with germline, which may come from a read error. V is TRBV6-1 and J is TRBJ2-7; D possibly corresponds to TRBD2 (6 bases). This CDR3 spans 14 amino acids. Looked up from germline, CDR1 is MNHNS and CDR2 is SASEGT. In nucleotides, the CDR3 is TGTGCCATCAGTGATCCGCGGGACTCCTACGAGCAGTACTTC. This encodes CAISDPRDSYEQYF.

On this clonotype itself: This may come from a read error, since a much larger clone is one base off. J is TRBJ2-3 and V is TRBV6-6; the D gene is possibly TRBD1 (6 bases). V dropped 7 bases and J dropped 2 bases, with 10 bases sitting between them. The CDR3 is made up of 13 amino acids. Germline V gives CDR1 MNHNY, CDR2 SVGAGI (reference sequence). Here the CDR3 reads CASNGQNTDTQYF. The CDR3 coding sequence is TGTGCCAGCAATGGACAGAACACAGATACGCAGTATTTT.

This clonotype appeared a few times. V is TRBV29-1 and J is TRBJ2-7; D may match TRBD1 or TRBD2 (5 bases each). The CDR3 runs to 15 residues. The ends were cut back, 5 bases at V and 0 bases at J, with 17 bases in the middle. Germline V gene lookup returns CDR1 SQVTM and CDR2 ANQGSEA. This CDR3 reads CSVHRLHGGSYEQYF. The CDR3 region has the DNA TGCAGCGTTCACCGGCTGCATGGGGGCTCCTACGAGCAGTACTTC.

This chain's CDR3 is CASSSTFSNQPQHF. The DNA of the CDR3 is TGTGCCAGCAGTTCCACCTTTAGCAATCAGCCCCAGCATTTT. The rearrangement links TRBV27 to TRBJ1-5; no firm D call. From germline, CDR1 is MNHEY and CDR2 SMNVEV (reference sequence). There are 14 residues in the CDR3. The V end was cut by 4 bases, the J end by 0 bases, with 7 bases between.

The chain has TRBV5-1 and TRBJ2-3; no definite D call. CDR1 is SGHRS, CDR2 YFSETQ, per germline. With 0 bases removed from V and 2 bases from J, the gap between germline ends came to 7 bases. This CDR3 is built from 14 residues. For the CDR3, the DNA is TGCGCCAGCAGCTTGGACGGGCTCACAGATACGCAGTATTTT. Amino acids: CASSLDGLTDTQYF. Full variable domain (remainder filled in from reference TRBV5-1 and TRBJ2-3): KAGVTQTPRYLIKTRGQQVTLSCSPISGHRSVSWYQQTPGQGLQFLFEYFSETQRNKGNFPGRFSGRQFSNSRSEMNVSTLELGDSALYLCASSLDGLTDTQYFGPGTRLTVL.

The V gene is TRBV7-9, the J gene TRBJ2-5; D call uncertain. The CDR3 loop spans 15 amino acids. In germline, CDR1 is SEHNR, CDR2 FQNEAQ (reference sequence). Trimming removed 3 bases from V and 0 bases from J, with 11 bases in between. The CDR3: CASSFPNSDQETQYF. The CDR3 bases are TGTGCCAGCAGCTTCCCCAATTCCGACCAAGAGACCCAGTACTTC.

This chain connects TRBV27 to TRBJ2-1; D is possibly TRBD1 or TRBD2 (5 bases each). This CDR3 has 16 amino acids. CDR1 and CDR2 from the germline V gene are MNHEY and SMNVEV (reference sequence). V was clipped by 6 bases and J by 0 bases, with 15 bases between them. The CDR3 DNA follows: TGTGCCAGCAGCCATAGAGGGGCGAGCTCCTACAATGAGCAGTTCTTC. This translates into CASSHRGASSYNEQFF.

V is TRBV30 and J is TRBJ2-7; TRBD1 agrees at 8 bases. Germline CDR1 GTSNPN, CDR2 SVGIG (reference sequence). This CDR3 comprises 13 residues. After removal of 1 base from V and 3 bases from J, the junction contained 2 bases not matched to a gene. CDR3 region: CAWSAGQGYEQYF. The CDR3 nucleotides are TGTGCCTGGAGTGCAGGACAGGGCTACGAGCAGTACTTC.

On this clonotype: One end of the junction does not line up with germline, which may come from a read error. This chain links TRBV7-9 with TRBJ2-1; D gene ambiguous. The CDR3 is 16 residues long. Germline V lookup: CDR1 SEHNR, CDR2 FQNEAQ (reference sequence). DNA for the CDR3: TGTGCCAGCAGCTTCCCTACGTCAAGCTCCTATAATGAGCAGTTCTTC. Translating gives CASSFPTSSSYNEQFF.

The CDR3 DNA reads TGCAGTGTCGAGATAGCGGGAGGTGTCCATGAGCAGTTCTTC. Amino acids: CSVEIAGGVHEQFF. V and J are TRBV20-1 and TRBJ2-1, with 10 bases aligning to TRBD2. There are 14 residues in the CDR3. Germline CDR1 and CDR2: DFQATT and SNEGSKA (reference sequence). Germline trimming cut 7 bases from V and 8 bases from J; bases unmatched to any gene: 11.

Worth noting for this clonotype: A read error may account for a junction end that differs from germline. The V gene is TRBV27, the J gene TRBJ2-1; TRBD2 is a possible D gene (6 bases). This CDR3 comprises 14 residues. CDR1 and CDR2 from the germline V gene are MNHEY and SMNVEV (reference sequence). Written as DNA, the CDR3 is TGTGCCAGCGCAATCAGGGACTCCCACAATGAGCAGTTCTTC. Its translation is CASAIRDSHNEQFF.

The rearrangement uses TRBV28 and TRBJ1-5, with unresolved D. The CDR3 length is 12 residues. V gave up 8 bases and J gave up 6 bases, with 11 bases separating them. Germline loops: CDR1 MDHEN, CDR2 SYDVKM. The CDR3 here is CASLSSGQPQHF. CDR3 sequence (DNA): TGTGCCAGCTTATCGTCAGGTCAGCCCCAGCATTTT.

The chain carries TRBV2 and TRBJ1-4; D not certain. The CDR3 totals 13 residues. V was trimmed by 6 bases and J by 0 bases, leaving 5 bases between them. Germline V gene lookup returns CDR1 SNHLY and CDR2 FYNNEI. The CDR3 region has the DNA TGTGCCAGCAGCCAAGCAACTAATGAAAAACTGTTTTTT. It yields the protein CASSQATNEKLFF.

The table lists this clonotype with a few counts. The chain joins TRBV4-2 to TRBJ2-7, with TRBD1 as a possible D gene (5 bases). Looked up from germline, CDR1 is LGHNA and CDR2 is YNFKEQ. The CDR3 is 13 residues long. Trimming cost V 4 bases and J 5 bases, with 12 bases left between them. The CDR3 reads CASSRSRVHEQYF. The CDR3 bases are TGTGCCAGCAGCCGCTCCAGGGTACACGAGCAGTACTTC.